The clone carrying this T cell receptor (beta chain) occurred a few times. Measured with immunoSEQ multiplex PCR; TCRdb has only the in-frame clones, and not every one. The table lists 75,000 to 100,000 clones, more than 60% of them singletons. The entry originates in a study of blood T cell repertoires in COVID-19. At the level of the study: Specimens from acute and convalescent COVID-19 originated in the United States, Italy and Spain.

This CDR3 contains 17 residues. V was pared by 5 bases and J by 2 bases, with 21 bases between. Germline loops: CDR1 SGHTA, CDR2 FQGNSA. The sample was peripheral blood. The chain links TRBV7-2 to TRBJ2-5, with a tentative D call TRBD2 (6 bases). This TCR was recovered from a man aged 65 to 79 with acute or convalescent COVID-19. CDR3 loop: CASSPPASGTEQETQYF. DNA for the CDR3: TGTGCCAGCAGCCCCCCCGCCTCGGGGACTGAACAAGAGACCCAGTACTTC.